This T cell receptor beta chain was obtained from a study of neoadjuvant anti-PD-1 for oral cavity cancer. Germline CDR1 is MNHEY and CDR2 is SMNVEV (reference sequence). The CDR3 has 14 amino acids. The junction had 4 bases not matched to a gene; V was cut back by 7 bases and J by 2 bases. Assay used: immunoSEQ multiplex PCR; TCRdb lists only in-frame clones, some missing. The sample carries tens of thousands of clones, around 83% recorded once. The V and J genes are TRBV27 and TRBJ2-5; 10 nucleotides match TRBD2. Sequenced material: PBMCs, taken before nivolumab (anti-PD-1) treatment. The TCR comes from a person between 40 and 80 years old with oral cavity squamous cell carcinoma. The CDR3 region has the DNA TGTGCCAGCATGGCTAGCGGGAGACAAGAGACCCAGTACTTC. Its translation: CASMASGRQETQYF.